The rows below give T cell receptor beta chains drawn from one sample of a study of shared clonotypes between healthy human individuals. The method was immunoSEQ multiplex PCR; TCRdb's version includes in-frame clones alone and lacks a portion of them. The sample contains approximately 740,000 clones, around 93% of which appear only once. Sequenced input: naive CD8+ T cells sorted from blood. These receptors came from a man between 25 and 39 years old in good health. Both conserved end residues are part of each CDR3. A D gene is named only where the DNA matches it firmly. Some rows have no size entry. The others give once, few or many, or a class for an expanded clone.

d_gene	v_gene	j_gene	abundance	CDR3nt	CDR3aa
NA	TRBV7-9	TRBJ2-7	NA	TGTGCCAGCAGCGGTCGACAGCGGATCTACGAGCAGTACTTC	CASSGRQRIYEQYF
NA	TRBV29-1	TRBJ2-5	NA	TGCAGCGTTGTGGGTAAGCCTGGAGAGACCCAGTACTTC	CSVVGKPGETQYF
NA	TRBV28	TRBJ1-1	NA	TGTGCCAGCAGTCCCCGGGACTCGGTCACTGAAGCTTTCTTT	CASSPRDSVTEAFF
TRBD1	TRBV29-1	TRBJ2-1	NA	TGCAGCGTTGGGACAGGGGTAAATGAGCAGTTCTTC	CSVGTGVNEQFF
TRBD2	TRBV27	TRBJ2-7	NA	TGTGCCAGCAGTTTCTCTAGCGGGAGAAGCTACGAGCAGTACTTC	CASSFSSGRSYEQYF
NA	TRBV14	TRBJ2-1	NA	TGTGCCAGCAGCCAAAGGGATAGCGTTCACAATGAGCAGTTCTTC	CASSQRDSVHNEQFF
NA	TRBV7-2	TRBJ2-1	NA	TGTGCCAGCACCGCTAGGAGTGAGCAGTTCTTC	CASTARSEQFF
NA	TRBV29-1	TRBJ2-1	once	TGCAGCGTTGAGTTCCCGGGGAGCTCCTACAATGAGCAGTTCTTC	CSVEFPGSSYNEQFF
NA	TRBV7-9	TRBJ2-1	NA	TGTGCCAGCAGCTTAGGGGTCAGGGCAGGGCAGTTCTTC	CASSLGVRAGQFF
NA	TRBV27	TRBJ2-1	NA	TGTGCCAGCAGTTCTACAGCTTACAATGAGCAGTTCTTC	CASSSTAYNEQFF
NA	TRBV19	TRBJ1-3	NA	TGTGCCAGTAGTATTCAGGGACTTATCTCTGGAAACACCATATATTTT	CASSIQGLISGNTIYF
TRBD1	TRBV7-9	TRBJ2-7	NA	TGTGCCAGCAGCAAAACGTCCGGGACAGGGGCCTACGAGCAGTACTTC	CASSKTSGTGAYEQYF
TRBD1	TRBV7-9	TRBJ1-2	NA	TGTGCCAGCAGCTTAGCTGGGACAGGTTACGGCTACACCTTC	CASSLAGTGYGYTF
TRBD1	TRBV30	TRBJ1-1	NA	TGTGCCTGGAGTCCGGACAGGGGGTTAACTGAAGCTTTCTTT	CAWSPDRGLTEAFF
NA	TRBV11-2	TRBJ2-7	NA	TGTGCCAGCAGCTGGGGGTCCACACCCTACGAGCAGTACTTC	CASSWGSTPYEQYF
TRBD2	TRBV28	TRBJ2-1	NA	TGTGCCAGCAAAGTCAGCGGGAGTGTGAATGAGCAGTTCTTC	CASKVSGSVNEQFF
TRBD1	TRBV5-5	TRBJ2-5	NA	TGTGCCAGCAGCCCCACTATAGAAGACAGGGTCCAAGAGACCCAGTACTTC	CASSPTIEDRVQETQYF
NA	TRBV15	TRBJ1-4	NA	TGTGCCACCAGCAGAGTCCCCCCCGGAGAAAAACTGTTTTTT	CATSRVPPGEKLFF
NA	TRBV9	TRBJ2-1	NA	TGTGCCAGCAGCGTAGCCGGGGACTCCTACAATGAGCAGTTCTTC	CASSVAGDSYNEQFF
NA	TRBV4-1	TRBJ2-7	NA	TGCGCCAGCAGCCCCACGACAGCCTACGAGCAGTACTTC	CASSPTTAYEQYF
NA	TRBV10-3	TRBJ2-7	NA	TGTGCCATCAGAACAGGCTATGGTCCCTACGAGCAGTACTTC	CAIRTGYGPYEQYF
TRBD2	TRBV5-1	TRBJ2-1	NA	TGCGCCAGCAGCTGGGGTTCACGGGAGGTGTCCTACAATGAGCAGTTCTTC	CASSWGSREVSYNEQFF
NA	TRBV6-1	TRBJ2-7	NA	TGTGCCAGCAGTGAGAGTAACCCCAAATTCTACGAGCAGTACTTC	CASSESNPKFYEQYF
NA	TRBV28	TRBJ2-7	NA	TGTGCCAGCAGTTTTGGGGACGGGGAGGCAACCTACGAGCAGTACTTC	CASSFGDGEATYEQYF
NA	TRBV5-8	TRBJ2-1	NA	TGTGCCAGCCGCAGCTCCTACAATGAGCAGTTCTTC	CASRSSYNEQFF
TRBD2	TRBV7-9	TRBJ2-7	NA	TGTGCCAGCAGCTTTAGGAGCGGGAGGGCCAATGAGCAGTACTTC	CASSFRSGRANEQYF
NA	TRBV18	TRBJ2-2	NA	TGTGCCAGCTCACTAAAAGGGGAGCTGTTTTTT	CASSLKGELFF
NA	TRBV15	TRBJ1-2	once	TGTGCCACCAGCAGAGATGTCGGGGAGTATGGCTACACCTTC	CATSRDVGEYGYTF
TRBD2	TRBV4-1	TRBJ2-3	NA	TGCGCCAGCAGCCCTCGTCAGGCTAGCGGAAACACAGATACGCAGTATTTT	CASSPRQASGNTDTQYF